A selection of T cell receptor beta chains follows, all from one sample in a study of blood T cells in healthy people across ages. TCRdb passed the 5' RACE reads through MiXCR, listing each CDR3 protein once. The data hold 700,000 to 850,000 distinct CDR3 sequences, with about 53% observed a single time. The sample was blood. These receptors all come from an elderly man in good health. Both conserved end residues are part of each CDR3. The order of the fields is clone size, V gene, J gene, D gene, CDR3 DNA, CDR3 protein. D genes are given only for firm matches. Clone size is stated in some rows and not others, as once, few, many or a class when expanded.

.	TRBV20-1	TRBJ2-7	.	TGCAGTGCTCCATCCCTCGGGCGGCTGGGGTTCTACGAGCAGTACTTC	CSAPSLGRLGFYEQYF
.	TRBV2	TRBJ2-7	.	TGTGCCAGCGTAGGAGGGATCTACGAGCAGTACTTC	CASVGGIYEQYF
.	TRBV7-2	TRBJ2-7	.	TGTGCCAGCAGGCCCCTCTACGGATCCTACGAGCAGTACTTC	CASRPLYGSYEQYF
few	TRBV5-1	TRBJ2-5	.	TGCGCCAGCAGCCGCTCCGCCGGAGGGGGAGAGACCCAGTACTTC	CASSRSAGGGETQYF
few	TRBV20-1	TRBJ1-2	TRBD1	TGCAGTGCCAGAACGGACAGGTCCTATGGCTACACCTTC	CSARTDRSYGYTF
.	TRBV11-2	TRBJ1-6	.	TGTGCCAGCAGCCCCAATTTGGGTTCACCCCTCCACTTT	CASSPNLGSPLHF
few	TRBV28	TRBJ2-3	.	TGTGCCAGCAGTTTAAGGGTATACACAGATACGCAGTATTTT	CASSLRVYTDTQYF
.	TRBV29-1	TRBJ2-5	.	TGCAGCGTTGAGTGGGGACCTAATGAGCAGTACTTC	CSVEWGPNEQYF
once	TRBV7-2	TRBJ2-2	.	TGTGCCAGCAGCTCTGGTGGAAGAGCCGGGGAGCTGTTTTTT	CASSSGGRAGELFF
many	TRBV18	TRBJ2-5	.	TGTGCCAGCTCACCGTCCGGGGAGACCCAGTACTTC	CASSPSGETQYF
few	TRBV12-3/TRBV12-4	TRBJ2-3	.	TGTGCCAGCAGGCCAGAATTCCCTAGCACAGATACGCAGTATTTT	CASRPEFPSTDTQYF
.	TRBV28	TRBJ2-5	.	TGTGCCAGCAGCCGGCAAAGGGGGGTGGAGACCCAGTACTTC	CASSRQRGVETQYF
.	TRBV5-5	TRBJ2-3	.	TGTGCCAGCAGCTTCACCCTAGCGAGCACAGATACGCAGTATTTT	CASSFTLASTDTQYF
.	TRBV4-1	TRBJ2-1	TRBD1	TGCGCCAGCAGCCAAAACCCCGGACAGGGGTTCACGAATGAGCAGTTCTTC	CASSQNPGQGFTNEQFF
.	TRBV29-1	TRBJ1-2	.	TGCAGCGTTGAGAGCCTTAACTATGGCTACACCTTC	CSVESLNYGYTF
.	TRBV27	TRBJ2-7	TRBD2	TGTGCCAGCAGTCCCCTGACTCTCGCCGGGAGGGTTGGGAGCTCCTACAATGAGCAGTACTTC	CASSPLTLAGRVGSSYNEQYF
few	TRBV5-1	TRBJ2-7	.	TGCGCCAGCAGCTACGACGGACAGATCGGCCACGAGCAGTACTTC	CASSYDGQIGHEQYF
few	TRBV6-6	TRBJ2-7	.	TGTGCCAGCAGGACGGACAGTCCCTACGAGCAGTACTTC	CASRTDSPYEQYF
few	TRBV15	TRBJ2-1	TRBD2	TGTGCCACCAGCAGAGATTGGACTAGCGGGAGGCACAACAATGAGCAGTTCTTC	CATSRDWTSGRHNNEQFF
.	TRBV15	TRBJ2-1	TRBD2	TGTGCCACCAGCACCCGGGGGGGTAGAGTTAGGTCCTACAATGAGCAGTTCTTC	CATSTRGGRVRSYNEQFF
.	TRBV29-1	TRBJ2-1	TRBD2	TGCAGCGTCCTGGGACTAGCCCTATACAATGAGCAGTTCTTC	CSVLGLALYNEQFF
few	TRBV29-1	TRBJ1-2	.	TGCAGCGTTGAGGGGGCAACGAACTATGGCTACACCTTC	CSVEGATNYGYTF
.	TRBV27	TRBJ1-5	.	TGTGCCAGCAGTCGGAACCGAAATCAGCCCCAGCATTTT	CASSRNRNQPQHF
.	TRBV20-1	TRBJ2-5	.	TGCAGTGCTAGAGTCCCCGGGACACGGGAGACCCAGTACTTC	CSARVPGTRETQYF
.	TRBV7-9	TRBJ2-5	TRBD1	TGTGCCAGCAGCTCTCCGGGACAGGGTAGGCAAGAGACCCAGTACTTC	CASSSPGQGRQETQYF
.	TRBV14	TRBJ2-5	TRBD2	TGTGCCAGCAGCCAGATCCGCTGGCGGGAGGAAGAGACCCAGTACTTC	CASSQIRWREEETQYF
few	TRBV10-3	TRBJ2-4	TRBD2	TGTGCCATCAGTGAGTCCGCGGTAGCGGGAGTAAACATTCAGTACTTC	CAISESAVAGVNIQYF
.	TRBV18	TRBJ1-5	.	TGTGCCAGCTCACCACGGGACATCGATCAGCCCCAGCATTTT	CASSPRDIDQPQHF
.	TRBV9	TRBJ2-1	TRBD1	TGTGCCAGCAGCTACAGGGGTGATTGGGACAATGAGCAGTTCTTC	CASSYRGDWDNEQFF